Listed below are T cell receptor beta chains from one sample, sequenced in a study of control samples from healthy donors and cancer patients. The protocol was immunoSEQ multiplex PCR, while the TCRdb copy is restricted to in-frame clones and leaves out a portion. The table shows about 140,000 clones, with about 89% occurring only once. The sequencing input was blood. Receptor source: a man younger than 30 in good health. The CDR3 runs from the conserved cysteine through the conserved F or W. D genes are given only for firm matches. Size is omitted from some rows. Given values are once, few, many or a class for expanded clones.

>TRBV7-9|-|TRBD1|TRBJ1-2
TGTGCCAGCAGCTTATTTTTAGAGGGGGCGGATGGCTACACCTTC
CASSLFLEGADGYTF
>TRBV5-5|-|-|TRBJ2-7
TGTGCCAGCAGCCGGACGGACTACGAGCAGTACTTC
CASSRTDYEQYF
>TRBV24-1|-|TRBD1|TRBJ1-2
TGTGCCACCGGGGACAGGGGGCGGACTATCACCTTC
CATGDRGRTITF
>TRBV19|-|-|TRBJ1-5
TGTGCCAGTAGTAGGGTCGGCAATCAGCCCCAGCATTTT
CASSRVGNQPQHF
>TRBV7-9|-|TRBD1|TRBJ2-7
TGTGCCAGCAGCAGACAGGGGGGTCCCTACGAGCAGTACTTC
CASSRQGGPYEQYF
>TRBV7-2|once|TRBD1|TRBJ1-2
TGTGCCAGCAGCTTGGCCAGGGGGGAGTATGGCTACACCTTC
CASSLARGEYGYTF
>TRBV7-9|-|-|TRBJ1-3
TGTGCCAGCAGGCCCGACAGGCCCTCTGGAAACACCATATATTTT
CASRPDRPSGNTIYF
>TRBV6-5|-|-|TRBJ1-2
TGTGCCAGCAGTAGACTGGGAGGCTATGGCTACACCTTC
CASSRLGGYGYTF
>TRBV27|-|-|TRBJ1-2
TGTGCCAGCCTGGCCCCTTGGGGCTACACCTTC
CASLAPWGYTF
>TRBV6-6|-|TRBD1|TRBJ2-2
TGTGCCAGCAGTCCCCGGGACAGGGCCGGGGAGCTGTTTTTT
CASSPRDRAGELFF